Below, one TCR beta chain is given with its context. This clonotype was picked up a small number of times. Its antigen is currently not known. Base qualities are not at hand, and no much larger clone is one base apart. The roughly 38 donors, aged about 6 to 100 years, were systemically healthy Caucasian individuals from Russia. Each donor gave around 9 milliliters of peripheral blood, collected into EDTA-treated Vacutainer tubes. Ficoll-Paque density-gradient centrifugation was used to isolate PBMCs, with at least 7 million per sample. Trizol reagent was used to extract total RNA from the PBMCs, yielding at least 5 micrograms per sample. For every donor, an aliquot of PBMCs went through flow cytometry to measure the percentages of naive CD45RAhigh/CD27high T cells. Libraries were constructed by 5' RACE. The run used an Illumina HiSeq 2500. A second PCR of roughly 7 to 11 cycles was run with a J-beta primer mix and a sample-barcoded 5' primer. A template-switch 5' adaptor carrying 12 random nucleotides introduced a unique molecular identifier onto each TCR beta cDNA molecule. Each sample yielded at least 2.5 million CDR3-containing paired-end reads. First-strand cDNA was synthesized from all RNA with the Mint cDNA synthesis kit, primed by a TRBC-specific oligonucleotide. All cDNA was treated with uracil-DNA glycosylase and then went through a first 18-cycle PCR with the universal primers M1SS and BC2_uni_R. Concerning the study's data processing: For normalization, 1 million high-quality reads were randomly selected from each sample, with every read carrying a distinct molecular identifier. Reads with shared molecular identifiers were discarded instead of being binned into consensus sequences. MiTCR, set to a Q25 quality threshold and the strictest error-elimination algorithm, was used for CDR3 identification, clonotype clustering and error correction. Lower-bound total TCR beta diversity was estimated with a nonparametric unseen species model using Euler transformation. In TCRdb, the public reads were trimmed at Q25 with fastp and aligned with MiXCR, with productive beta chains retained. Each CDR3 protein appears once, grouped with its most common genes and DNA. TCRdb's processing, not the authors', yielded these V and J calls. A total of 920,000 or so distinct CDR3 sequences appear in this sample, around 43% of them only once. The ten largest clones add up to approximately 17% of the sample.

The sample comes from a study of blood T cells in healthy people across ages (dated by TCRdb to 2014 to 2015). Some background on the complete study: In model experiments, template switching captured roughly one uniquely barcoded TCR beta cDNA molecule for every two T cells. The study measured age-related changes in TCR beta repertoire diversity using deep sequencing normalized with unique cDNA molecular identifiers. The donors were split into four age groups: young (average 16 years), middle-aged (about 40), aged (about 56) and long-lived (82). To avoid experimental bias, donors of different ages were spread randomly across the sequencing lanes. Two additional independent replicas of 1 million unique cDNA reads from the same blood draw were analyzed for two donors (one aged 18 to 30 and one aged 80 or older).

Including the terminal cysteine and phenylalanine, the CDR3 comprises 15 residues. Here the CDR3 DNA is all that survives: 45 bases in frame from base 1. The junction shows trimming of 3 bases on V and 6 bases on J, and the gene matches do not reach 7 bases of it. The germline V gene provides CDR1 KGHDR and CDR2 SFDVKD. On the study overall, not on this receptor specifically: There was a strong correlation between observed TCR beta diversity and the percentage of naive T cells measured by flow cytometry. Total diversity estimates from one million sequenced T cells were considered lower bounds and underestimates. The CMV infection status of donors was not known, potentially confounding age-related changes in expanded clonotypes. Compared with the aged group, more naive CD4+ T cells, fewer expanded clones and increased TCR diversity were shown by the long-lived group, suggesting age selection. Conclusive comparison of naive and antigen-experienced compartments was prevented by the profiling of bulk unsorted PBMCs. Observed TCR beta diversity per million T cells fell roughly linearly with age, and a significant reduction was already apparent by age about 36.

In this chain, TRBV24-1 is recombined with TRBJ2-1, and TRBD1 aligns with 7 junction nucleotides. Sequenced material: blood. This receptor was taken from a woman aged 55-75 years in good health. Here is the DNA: TGTGCCACCAGTGATGCTCGCTACAGGGGCAATGAGCAGTTCTTC. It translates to CATSDARYRGNEQFF.